This TCR beta chain was sequenced for a study of PD-L1 blockade in urothelial cancer. At the level of the study: The study started patients on atezolizumab around 2014, giving 1,200 mg intravenously every 3 weeks. Per blood sample, T cells had a median of around 140,000.

Urothelial carcinoma affected the patients, and it was locally advanced or metastatic. Between 1 and 8 samples per patient were obtained, pretreatment and on-treatment. Profiling relied on immunoSEQ multiplex PCR, and the TCRdb table lists in-frame clones only, not all of them. The data hold roughly 43,000 clones, with about four fifths observed a single time. The receptor's source is a man between 70 and 80 years old with urothelial cancer. The input for sequencing was PBMCs, taken around atezolizumab (anti-PD-L1) treatment.

CDR3 sequence (DNA): TGCGCCAGCAGAACAGACGACCCCCTTTACAATGAGCAGTTCTTC. Translated: CASRTDDPLYNEQFF. The V and J genes are TRBV5-1 and TRBJ2-1; D gene uncertain. CDR1 and CDR2 from the germline V gene are SGHRS and YFSETQ. Trimming stripped 5 bases from V and 4 bases from J, with 16 bases between. The CDR3 sequence is 15 residues long.